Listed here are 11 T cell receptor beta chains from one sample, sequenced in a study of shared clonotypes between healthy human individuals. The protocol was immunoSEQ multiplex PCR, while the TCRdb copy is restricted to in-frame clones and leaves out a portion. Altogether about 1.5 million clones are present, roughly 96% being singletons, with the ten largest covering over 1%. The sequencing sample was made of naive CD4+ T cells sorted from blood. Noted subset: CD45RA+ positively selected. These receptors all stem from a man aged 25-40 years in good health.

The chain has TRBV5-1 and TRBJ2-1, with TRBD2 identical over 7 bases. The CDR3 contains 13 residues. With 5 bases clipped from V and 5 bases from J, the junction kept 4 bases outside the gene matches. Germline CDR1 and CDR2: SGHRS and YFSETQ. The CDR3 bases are TGCGCCAGCAGTTCTAGCGGCGACAATGAGCAGTTCTTC. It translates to CASSSSGDNEQFF. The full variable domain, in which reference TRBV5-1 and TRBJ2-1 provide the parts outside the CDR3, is KAGVTQTPRYLIKTRGQQVTLSCSPISGHRSVSWYQQTPGQGLQFLFEYFSETQRNKGNFPGRFSGRQFSNSRSEMNVSTLELGDSALYLCASSSSGDNEQFFGPGTRLTVL.

DNA for the CDR3: TGTGCCAGCAGTTATCTGGGAGGGCGCTACGAGCAGTACTTC. Translated, it gives CASSYLGGRYEQYF. The J gene is TRBJ2-7, the V gene TRBV6-6, with 7 bases lining up with TRBD2. This CDR3 contains 14 residues. The germline V gene has CDR1 MNHNY and CDR2 SVGAGI (reference sequence). Unmatched junction bases numbered 5, after V lost 3 bases and J lost 3 bases.

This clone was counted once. CDR3 region: CASSPVQSMNTEAFF. CDR3 bases: TGTGCCAGCTCACCAGTACAGAGTATGAACACTGAAGCTTTCTTT. The chain employs TRBV18 and TRBJ1-1, with unresolved D. The germline V gene has CDR1 KGHSH and CDR2 LQKENI. With 2 bases removed from V and 0 bases from J, the gap between germline ends came to 10 bases. The CDR3 contains 15 residues.

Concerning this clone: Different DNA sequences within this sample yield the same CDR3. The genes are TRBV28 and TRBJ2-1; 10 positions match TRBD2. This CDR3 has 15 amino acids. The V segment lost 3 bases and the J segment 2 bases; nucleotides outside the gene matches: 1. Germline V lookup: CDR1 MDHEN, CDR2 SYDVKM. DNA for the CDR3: TGTGCCAGCAGTTTGACTAGCGGGCCCTACAATGAGCAGTTCTTC. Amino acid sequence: CASSLTSGPYNEQFF.

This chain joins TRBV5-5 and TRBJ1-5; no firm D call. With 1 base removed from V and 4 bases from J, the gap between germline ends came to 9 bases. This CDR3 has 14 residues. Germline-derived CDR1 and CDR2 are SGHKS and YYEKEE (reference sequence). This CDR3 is CASSLRFINQPQHF. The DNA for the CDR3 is TGTGCCAGCAGCTTGAGGTTTATAAATCAGCCCCAGCATTTT.

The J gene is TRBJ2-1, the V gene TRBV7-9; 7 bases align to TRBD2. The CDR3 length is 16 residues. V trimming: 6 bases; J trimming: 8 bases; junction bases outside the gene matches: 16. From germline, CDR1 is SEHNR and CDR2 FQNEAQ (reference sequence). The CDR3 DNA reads TGTGCCAGCAGATCCGAAGCGGGATTACCTGTGGATGAGCAGTTCTTC. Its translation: CASRSEAGLPVDEQFF.

The CDR3 DNA is TGTGCCAGCAACATTAGCCCTGAAGCTTTCTTT. Translation: CASNISPEAFF. The genes are TRBV9 and TRBJ1-1; D is unclear. The germline V gene has CDR1 SGDLS and CDR2 YYNGEE. This CDR3 comprises 11 residues. V was shortened by 6 bases and J by 6 bases, with 9 bases between the two germline ends.

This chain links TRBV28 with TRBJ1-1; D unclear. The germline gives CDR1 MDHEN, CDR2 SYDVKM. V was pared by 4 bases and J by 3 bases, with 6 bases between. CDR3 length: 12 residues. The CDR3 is CASSSGDTEAFF. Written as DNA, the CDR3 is TGTGCCAGCAGTTCCGGGGACACTGAAGCTTTCTTT.

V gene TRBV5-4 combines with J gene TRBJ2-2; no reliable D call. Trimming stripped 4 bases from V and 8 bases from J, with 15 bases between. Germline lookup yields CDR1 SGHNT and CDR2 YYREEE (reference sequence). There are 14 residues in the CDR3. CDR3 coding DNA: TGTGCCAGCAGCCGGTCAGAAGGGAAAGGGGAGCTGTTTTTT. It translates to CASSRSEGKGELFF.

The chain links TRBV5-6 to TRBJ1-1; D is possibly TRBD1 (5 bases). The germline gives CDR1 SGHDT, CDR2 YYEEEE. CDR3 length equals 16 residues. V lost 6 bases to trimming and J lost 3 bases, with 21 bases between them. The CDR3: CASTPAVRDGHTEAFF. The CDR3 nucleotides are TGTGCCAGCACCCCCGCGGTTAGGGACGGACACACTGAAGCTTTCTTT.

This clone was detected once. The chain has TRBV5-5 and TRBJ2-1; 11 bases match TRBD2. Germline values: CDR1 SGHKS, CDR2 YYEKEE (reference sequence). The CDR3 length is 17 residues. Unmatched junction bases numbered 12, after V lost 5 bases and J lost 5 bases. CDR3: CASRPHPGLAVNNEQFF. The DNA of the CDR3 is TGTGCCAGCAGACCTCACCCGGGACTAGCGGTTAACAATGAGCAGTTCTTC.